This T cell receptor (beta chain) emerged from a study of CXCR3-negative and CXCR3-positive naive CD8 T cells. Study-wide points: The TRB CDR3s that CXCR3-positive naive cells carried were more hydrophobic than those of CXCR3-negative naive cells. The study found comparably high diversity in both naive subsets and much lower diversity in memory CD8+ cells.

5' RACE with UMI labels generated the TRB cDNA libraries. From its re-call of the 5' RACE reads, TCRdb lists each CDR3 protein once, without DNA. This sample's clone table lists about 120,000 distinct CDR3 sequences. There are 15 residues in the CDR3. Germline V gene data show CDR1 as SQVTM and CDR2 as ANQGSEA. A word on this clonotype: Its antigen is as yet unknown.

The sequence came from a human donor in good health. Some clones in this sample may be carry-over from other donors' samples. The sequenced sample consisted of naive CXCR3+ CD8+ T cells from blood. Indicated subset: CD45RO-CCR7+CD27+CD95- naive CD8+ T cells expressing CXCR3 (TNR3+). This chain connects TRBV29-1 to TRBJ2-1. Here the CDR3 reads CSVEDRLGLAFEQFF.